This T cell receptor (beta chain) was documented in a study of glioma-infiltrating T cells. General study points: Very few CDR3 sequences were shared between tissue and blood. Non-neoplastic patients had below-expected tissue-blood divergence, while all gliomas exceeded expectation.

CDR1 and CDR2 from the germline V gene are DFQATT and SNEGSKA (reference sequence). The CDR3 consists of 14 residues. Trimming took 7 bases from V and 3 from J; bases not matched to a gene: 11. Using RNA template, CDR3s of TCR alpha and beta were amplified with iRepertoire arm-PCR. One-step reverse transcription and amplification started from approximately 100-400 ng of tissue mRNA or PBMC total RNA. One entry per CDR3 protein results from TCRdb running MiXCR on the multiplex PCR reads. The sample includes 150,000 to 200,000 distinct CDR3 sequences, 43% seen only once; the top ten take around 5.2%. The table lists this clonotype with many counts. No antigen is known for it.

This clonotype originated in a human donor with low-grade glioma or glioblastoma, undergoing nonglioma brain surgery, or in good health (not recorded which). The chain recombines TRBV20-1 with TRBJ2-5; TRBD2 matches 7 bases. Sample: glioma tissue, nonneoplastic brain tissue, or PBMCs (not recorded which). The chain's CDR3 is CSVTRHLAEETQYF. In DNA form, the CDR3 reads TGCAGTGTTACTCGACACCTAGCGGAAGAGACCCAGTACTTC.